This TCR beta chain comes out of a study of cytotoxic CD8 clonotypes in ibrutinib-treated CLL. Sequencing used immunoSEQ multiplex PCR; TCRdb keeps in-frame clones, though not all of them. This sample carries 130,000 or so clones, around 84% of them seen once, and the ten largest clones take roughly 3.3%. CDR3 length: 15 amino acids. Trimming took 3 bases from V and 4 from J; bases not matched to a gene: 9. Germline CDR1 and CDR2: GTSNPN and SVGIG (reference sequence). The sample in question was PBMCs, obtained after 24 months of ibrutinib treatment. V is TRBV30 and J is TRBJ1-5; 7 bases align to TRBD1. This receptor was identified in a human donor with chronic lymphocytic leukemia. CDR3 residues: CAWSGLGQPNQPQHF. The CDR3, as DNA: TGTGCCTGGAGCGGACTGGGACAGCCAAATCAGCCCCAGCATTTT.